The table lists the clone carrying this TCR beta chain with a count of one. The V and J ends lost 3 bases and 6 bases respectively, with 12 bases between them. The CDR3 loop spans 14 amino acids. Looked up from germline, CDR1 is SNHLY and CDR2 is FYNNEI. The data are from a study of blood T cell repertoires in COVID-19. Study background: Material from acute and convalescent COVID-19 was sourced from the United States, Italy and Spain. PBMCs, B-cell-depleted T cells, or T cells were the source of the cDNA or gDNA that made up the material.

Per the original methods: The authors estimated nucleated cell counts from reference gene primer amplification. Assay used: immunoSEQ multiplex PCR; TCRdb lists only in-frame clones, some missing. V, J and clone size are those of that table, while D and trimming were read from the DNA. The sample includes 100,000 to 110,000 clones, about 80% seen only once; the top ten take roughly 29%. J is TRBJ1-5 and V is TRBV2; D might be TRBD1 (6 bases). This clonotype was sampled from a man aged 65-85 years with active or convalescent COVID-19. Source material: peripheral blood. CDR3 loop: CASSDTGSFQPQHF. For the CDR3, the DNA is TGTGCCAGCAGTGATACAGGGTCTTTTCAGCCCCAGCATTTT.